These 29 T cell receptor beta chains were sequenced from one sample in a study of blood T cell repertoires in COVID-19. Clones were read by immunoSEQ multiplex PCR, and TCRdb kept only the in-frame ones, dropping some. The sample lists about 230,000 clones, over 65% seen once, with around 2.5% in the top ten. The sample comprised peripheral blood. The source of these receptors is a woman aged 70 to 79 with active or convalescent COVID-19.

The chain uses TRBV4-1 and TRBJ2-5; 7 nucleotides line up with TRBD1. V lost 0 bases to trimming and J lost 5 bases; unmatched junction nucleotides: 12. The CDR3 has 17 amino acids. Germline V lookup: CDR1 MGHRA, CDR2 YSYEKL. The CDR3 loop reads CASSQESQRGPRETQYF. The CDR3 DNA reads as TGCGCCAGCAGCCAAGAAAGTCAGAGGGGGCCCCGGGAGACCCAGTACTTC.

This chain uses TRBV5-6 with TRBJ2-3; D is unclear. The V gene lost 1 base and the J gene lost 2 bases, with 17 bases spanning the gap. This CDR3 has 17 amino acids. Looked up from germline, CDR1 is SGHDT and CDR2 is YYEEEE. CDR3 region: CASSLTSRPHYTDTQYF. CDR3 DNA: TGTGCCAGCAGCTTGACAAGCCGTCCTCACTACACAGATACGCAGTATTTT.

The gene calls are TRBV3-1 (or the pseudogene TRBV3-2) and TRBJ1-2; no definite D call. There are 16 residues in the CDR3. The V and J ends lost 0 bases and 4 bases respectively, with 15 bases between them. CDR1 LGHDT and CDR2 YNNKEL come from the germline V gene (reference sequence). The CDR3, as DNA: TGTGCCAGCAGCCAAGAGGCAAGGATGGGAGTCTATGGCTACACCTTC. Amino acid sequence: CASSQEARMGVYGYTF.

This clone was seen a few times. This chain joins TRBV7-2 and TRBJ1-1; D gene uncertain. Germline CDR1 SGHTA, CDR2 FQGNSA. Deletions cut 5 bases from V and 0 bases from J, with 10 bases between. The CDR3 is made up of 14 amino acids. The chain's CDR3 is CASSPQLMNTEAFF. The CDR3 DNA follows: TGTGCCAGCAGCCCACAGTTAATGAACACTGAAGCTTTCTTT.

V usage is TRBV5-1 and J usage is TRBJ2-7; TRBD1 is a possible D gene (6 bases). The CDR3 is made up of 14 amino acids. V dropped 5 bases and J dropped 3 bases, with 15 bases sitting between them. The germline V gene has CDR1 SGHRS and CDR2 YFSETQ. The CDR3 protein is CASRLTRGLYEQYF. CDR3 coding DNA: TGCGCCAGCAGATTAACCAGGGGCCTCTACGAGCAGTACTTC. Complete variable domain (other parts from reference TRBV5-1 and TRBJ2-7): KAGVTQTPRYLIKTRGQQVTLSCSPISGHRSVSWYQQTPGQGLQFLFEYFSETQRNKGNFPGRFSGRQFSNSRSEMNVSTLELGDSALYLCASRLTRGLYEQYFGPGTRLTVT.

The chain couples TRBV19 to TRBJ1-5, with TRBD1 as a possible D gene (5 bases). Germline CDR1 LNHDA, CDR2 SQIVND (reference sequence). Deletions cut 9 bases from V and 4 bases from J, with 13 bases between. The CDR3 spans 13 residues. In nucleotides, the CDR3 is TGTGCCAGCGTTGAGGACATTAATCAGCCCCAGCATTTT. Protein: CASVEDINQPQHF.

For this clone: One junction end does not reproduce the germline sequence, and a read error may be involved. This sequence joins TRBV7-7 and TRBJ2-1, with 8 positions matching TRBD1. CDR1 is SSHAT, CDR2 FNYEAQ, per germline (reference sequence). This CDR3 comprises 15 residues. CDR3 amino acids: CASSFGTGSYNEQFF. DNA for the CDR3: TGTGCTAGCAGCTTCGGGACAGGCTCCTACAATGAGCAGTTCTTC.

V gene TRBV6-5 combines with J gene TRBJ1-1; 7 bases match TRBD1. Germline trimming cut 6 bases from V and 5 bases from J; bases unmatched to any gene: 6. CDR3 length equals 13 residues. Germline values: CDR1 MNHEY, CDR2 SVGAGI. The CDR3 protein is CASSSTGVTEAFF. The CDR3 nucleotides are TGTGCCAGCAGCTCAACAGGGGTGACTGAAGCTTTCTTT.

The rearrangement joins TRBV30 to TRBJ2-3; TRBD2 is a possible D gene (5 bases). The V gene's germline CDR1 is GTSNPN and CDR2 SVGIG (reference sequence). This CDR3 spans 14 amino acids. V lost 4 bases to trimming and J lost 4 bases, with 15 bases between them. CDR3 nucleotide sequence: TGTGCCTGGACGGAGGCCGGTAGGGCAGATACGCAGTATTTT. Translated, it gives CAWTEAGRADTQYF.

The rearrangement uses TRBV5-1 and TRBJ2-3; TRBD2 aligns across 7 bases. Trimming cost V 4 bases and J 1 base; bases outside gene matches: 12. The CDR3 runs 17 residues. Germline V CDR1 and CDR2: SGHRS, YFSETQ. The CDR3 sequence is CASSPRFDAGGTDTQYF. CDR3 nucleotide sequence: TGCGCCAGCAGCCCCCGGTTCGATGCGGGGGGCACAGATACGCAGTATTTT.

This clone was counted once. Different DNA sequences within this sample yield the same CDR3. The CDR3 coding sequence is TGTGCCAGCAGCTTAGGTCCCCTCTACGAGCAGTACTTC. Protein product: CASSLGPLYEQYF. The rearrangement joins TRBV7-8 to TRBJ2-7; D is ambiguous. Trimming removed 1 base at V and 3 bases at J, with 7 bases between. CDR3 length equals 13 residues. CDR1 and CDR2 from the germline V gene are SGHVS and FQNEAQ. The full variable domain, its missing parts supplied by reference TRBV7-8 and TRBJ2-7, is GAGVSQSPRYKVAKRGQDVALRCDPISGHVSLFWYQQALGQGPEFLTYFQNEAQLDKSGLPSDRFFAERPEGSVSTLKIQRTQQEDSAVYLCASSLGPLYEQYFGPGTRLTVT.

The chain has TRBV29-1 and TRBJ2-1; D might be TRBD2 (5 bases). From germline, CDR1 is SQVTM and CDR2 ANQGSEA. The ends were cut back, 4 bases at V and 1 base at J, with 11 bases in the middle. The CDR3 length is 14 residues. The CDR3 nucleotides read TGCAGCGTTGGGCTAGCTGAATCCTACAATGAGCAGTTCTTC. It is translated as CSVGLAESYNEQFF.

V gene TRBV6-5 combines with J gene TRBJ1-1; weak D call: TRBD1 (5 bases). Germline V gene sequence: CDR1 MNHEY, CDR2 SVGAGI. V lost 7 bases to trimming and J lost 5 bases, with 14 bases between them. The CDR3 runs 13 residues. CDR3 in amino acids: CASTTSGGTEAFF. The CDR3 region has the DNA TGTGCCAGCACCACATCGGGGGGAACTGAAGCTTTCTTT.

This clone was counted a few times. J is TRBJ1-1 and V is TRBV27, with D possibly being TRBD1 (5 bases). Germline V gene lookup returns CDR1 MNHEY and CDR2 SMNVEV (reference sequence). V dropped 0 bases and J dropped 3 bases, with 11 bases sitting between them. The CDR3 extends over 15 amino acids. CDR3 DNA sequence: TGTGCCAGCAGTTTATCATCAGGGTGGGACACTGAAGCTTTCTTT. Encoded protein: CASSLSSGWDTEAFF.

CDR3 nucleotide sequence: TGTGCCAGCAAGCCTTCACCACCCTATGGCTACACCTTC. This codes for CASKPSPPYGYTF. V and J are TRBV6-6 and TRBJ1-2; D remains ambiguous. V was clipped by 7 bases and J by 4 bases, with 13 bases between them. The CDR3 contains 13 residues. Germline assignment: CDR1 MNHNY and CDR2 SVGAGI (reference sequence).

The gene calls are TRBV18 and TRBJ1-5; no definite D call. The germline CDR1 and CDR2 sequences are KGHSH and LQKENI. The CDR3 contains 15 residues. The V gene lost 2 bases and the J gene lost 1 base, with 9 bases spanning the gap. The CDR3 DNA sequence: TGTGCCAGCTCACCAAACGAGAAGAGCAATCAGCCCCAGCATTTT. This gives the protein CASSPNEKSNQPQHF.

The CDR3 DNA is TGTGCCAGCAGCCCCCACAGGGCTCTTACCTATGGCTACACCTTC. Translating gives CASSPHRALTYGYTF. This chain links TRBV9 with TRBJ1-2; TRBD1 is a possible D gene (6 bases). V lost 4 bases to trimming and J lost 4 bases, with 17 bases between them. Per germline, CDR1 SGDLS and CDR2 YYNGEE. CDR3 length: 15 amino acids.

The genes are TRBV18 and TRBJ2-4; no firm D call. Trimming shortened V by 3 bases and J by 6 bases, and 12 bases separated the two germline ends. CDR3 size: 14 residues. Germline V gene sequence: CDR1 KGHSH, CDR2 LQKENI. In DNA form, the CDR3 reads TGTGCCAGCTCACCGGCAGGTCTGCTAAACATTCAGTACTTC. Translation: CASSPAGLLNIQYF.

The rearrangement joins TRBV5-1 to TRBJ1-6; tentatively, D is TRBD1 (5 bases). In germline, CDR1 is SGHRS, CDR2 YFSETQ. Trimming shortened V by 2 bases and J by 12 bases, and 15 bases separated the two germline ends. The CDR3 sequence is 14 residues long. The CDR3 bases are TGCGCCAGCAGCTTAAACACCGGGGGATTACCCCTCCACTTT. Translating gives CASSLNTGGLPLHF.

V is TRBV5-1 and J is TRBJ1-2; no clear D. Germline-derived CDR1 and CDR2 are SGHRS and YFSETQ. The V end was cut by 0 bases, the J end by 4 bases, with 13 bases between. The CDR3 contains 15 residues. This chain's CDR3 is CASSLDGGLAYGYTF. CDR3 DNA: TGCGCCAGCAGCTTGGATGGCGGCTTGGCCTATGGCTACACCTTC.

This rearrangement joins TRBV5-1 to TRBJ2-3; D is undetermined. Germline assignment: CDR1 SGHRS and CDR2 YFSETQ. The CDR3 length is 15 residues. V lost 3 bases and J lost 0, with 11 bases in between. This chain's CDR3 is CASSSPTSSTDTQYF. The CDR3 region has the DNA TGCGCCAGCAGCTCACCTACTTCTAGCACAGATACGCAGTATTTT.

The V and J genes are TRBV28 and TRBJ1-6; unclear D gene. Between the trimmed V and J ends, which lost 3 bases and 7 bases, there was a span of 10 bases. The CDR3 extends over 14 amino acids. Germline V CDR1 and CDR2: MDHEN, SYDVKM. The CDR3 protein is CASSFPRENSPLHF. DNA of the CDR3: TGTGCCAGCAGTTTCCCCCGGGAGAATTCACCCCTCCACTTT.

V gene TRBV4-1 combines with J gene TRBJ2-1; 8 positions match TRBD2. The V gene's germline CDR1 is MGHRA and CDR2 YSYEKL. The J segment lost 10 bases and the V segment lost 1 base, leaving 9 bases of the junction unmatched. The CDR3 covers 15 residues. CDR3 protein: CASSQGIGRALEQFF. In DNA form, the CDR3 reads TGCGCCAGCAGCCAAGGAATCGGGAGGGCCTTGGAGCAGTTCTTC.

CDR3 region: CASSLGDSFREPQHF. DNA of the CDR3: TGCGCCAGCAGCTTGGGTGACAGCTTTAGGGAGCCCCAGCATTTT. This rearrangement joins TRBV5-1 to TRBJ1-5, with D possibly being TRBD1 (5 bases). CDR1 SGHRS and CDR2 YFSETQ come from the germline V gene. Trimming took off 0 bases at V and 8 bases at J, with 15 bases between the two ends. The CDR3 has 15 residues.

With regard to this clone: One end of the junction fails to match germline, which may point to a read error. V is TRBV18 and J is TRBJ2-1; D ambiguous. Germline values: CDR1 KGHSH, CDR2 LQKENI. This CDR3 has 13 amino acids. CDR3 sequence reads: CASSPDILENELF. CDR3 sequence (DNA): TGTGCCAGCTCACCCGATATTTTAGAAAACGAGCTCTTC.

The chain joins TRBV10-3 to TRBJ2-2; no firm D call. Deletions cut 6 bases from V and 1 base from J, with 9 bases between. This CDR3 is 14 amino acids long. Germline lookup yields CDR1 ENHRY and CDR2 SYGVKD. The CDR3 loop reads CAISPGLNTGELFF. CDR3 DNA: TGTGCCATCAGCCCTGGCTTGAACACCGGGGAGCTGTTTTTT.

This chain uses TRBV2 with TRBJ1-2, with 9 bases lining up with TRBD1. Germline CDR1 reads SNHLY; CDR2 reads FYNNEI. The CDR3 contains 13 residues. The trim removed 10 bases at V and 4 bases at J, leaving 7 bases unmatched. The CDR3 reads CATGQGPSYGYTF. The CDR3 nucleotides are TGTGCCACCGGACAGGGGCCATCCTATGGCTACACCTTC.

The chain is built from TRBV6-1 and TRBJ2-2, with 8 bases aligning to TRBD1. V shed 4 bases and J 4 bases; nucleotides not matched to a gene: 8. The CDR3 is made up of 16 amino acids. CDR1 and CDR2 (germline): MNHNS, SASEGT. The CDR3 loop reads CASSVQGARGTGELFF. CDR3 nucleotide sequence: TGTGCCAGCAGTGTCCAGGGGGCGCGGGGCACCGGGGAGCTGTTTTTT.

The chain couples TRBV6-2 or TRBV6-3 to TRBJ1-1; the D gene is possibly TRBD1 (6 bases). CDR1 MNHEY and CDR2 SVGEGT come from the germline V gene. The CDR3 has 16 amino acids. V lost 0 bases, J lost 3 bases, and 14 bases lay in between. The DNA for the CDR3 is TGTGCCAGCAGTTACTCAAGGGTCCAGGGGTACACTGAAGCTTTCTTT. This encodes CASSYSRVQGYTEAFF.